These 6 T cell receptor beta chains came from one sample sequenced in a study of T cell clonality in common variable immunodeficiency. The data were produced by immunoSEQ multiplex PCR, yet TCRdb's version contains in-frame clones alone and is incomplete. Listed for the sample are 50,000 to 55,000 clones, none seen a single time. Specimen: peripheral blood mononuclear cells. The source is a person between 18 and 75 years old in good health.

This clone was picked up many times. The observed sequence ends 3 residues before the CDR3 terminus, with the missing tail filled in from the germline J gene. This sequence joins TRBV6-2 or TRBV6-3 and TRBJ2-4, with a possible D match to TRBD1 (5 bases). Trimming stripped 5 bases from V and 9 bases from J, with 17 bases between. The CDR3 loop spans 14 amino acids. Germline V CDR1 and CDR2: MNHEY, SVGEGT. The sequenced part of the CDR3 DNA is TGTGCCAGCAGTCCTGACAGCCCGCCGGGCATT. Translation gives CASSPDSPPGI. The entire CDR3 is CASSPDSPPGIQYF.

This clone appeared many times. From the germline J gene comes the end of the CDR3, since the read stops 3 residues before it. The chain joins TRBV2 to TRBJ2-1, with 11 bases that match TRBD2. With V trimmed by 2 bases and J by 0 bases, 3 bases remained unmatched. This CDR3 contains 17 residues. Per the germline V gene, CDR1 is SNHLY and CDR2 is FYNNEI. This CDR3 reads CASSEFLAGGSYNEQFF. CDR3 DNA (partial): TGTGCCAGCAGTGAATTCCTAGCGGGAGGCTCCTACAATGAG.

This clone was seen many times. The missing CDR3 end, 3 residues past where the read stops, is filled in from the germline J gene. V and J are TRBV30 and TRBJ1-2; tentative D call: TRBD1 (5 bases). V was clipped by 0 bases and J by 2 bases, with 7 bases between them. The CDR3 contains 13 residues. Germline CDR1 GTSNPN, CDR2 SVGIG (reference sequence). CDR3 residues: CAWSVNRNYGYTF. CDR3 DNA (partial): TGTGCCTGGAGTGTTAACAGGAACTATGGC.

In this sample, this clone turned up many times. The read ends 3 residues early relative to the CDR3; the germline J gene fills the gap. The V and J genes are TRBV11-2 and TRBJ1-4; D remains ambiguous. The CDR3 has 14 amino acids. In germline, CDR1 is SGHAT, CDR2 FQNNGV. V lost 5 bases and J 0 bases, leaving 7 bases between the germline ends. The CDR3 is CASSPRPTNEKLFF. Partial CDR3 DNA: TGTGCCAGCAGCCCTAGGCCAACTAATGAAAAA. Full variable domain (rest looked up from reference TRBV11-2 and TRBJ1-4): EAGVAQSPRYKIIEKRQSVAFWCNPISGHATLYWYQQILGQGPKLLIQFQNNGVVDDSQLPKDRFSAERLKGVDSTLKIQPAKLEDSAVYLCASSPRPTNEKLFFGSGTQLSVL.

This clone was seen a handful of times. The sequence runs out 3 residues before the end of the CDR3; the remainder is reconstructed from the germline J gene. The rearrangement links TRBV13 to TRBJ2-7; TRBD1 matches at 10 bases. V gave up 5 bases and J gave up 6 bases; unmatched junction bases: 1. Germline V CDR1 and CDR2: PRHDT, FYEKMQ (reference sequence). This CDR3 has 12 residues. This CDR3 reads CASSGQGGEQYF. CDR3 DNA, as far as it was read: TGTGCCAGCAGCGGACAGGGGGGCGAG.

This clone has just a few counts. The missing CDR3 end, 3 residues past where the read stops, is filled in from the germline J gene. J is TRBJ2-3 and V is TRBV7-3; D might be TRBD1 (7 bases). This CDR3 spans 18 amino acids. Per the germline V gene, CDR1 is SGHTA and CDR2 is FQGTGA. The CDR3 bases that were read are TGTGCCAGCAGCCCGGCGGAGGGGGCCACCCCGATGGGGCAGCCG. It specifies CASSPAEGATPMGQP. The full CDR3 is CASSPAEGATPMGQPQYF.